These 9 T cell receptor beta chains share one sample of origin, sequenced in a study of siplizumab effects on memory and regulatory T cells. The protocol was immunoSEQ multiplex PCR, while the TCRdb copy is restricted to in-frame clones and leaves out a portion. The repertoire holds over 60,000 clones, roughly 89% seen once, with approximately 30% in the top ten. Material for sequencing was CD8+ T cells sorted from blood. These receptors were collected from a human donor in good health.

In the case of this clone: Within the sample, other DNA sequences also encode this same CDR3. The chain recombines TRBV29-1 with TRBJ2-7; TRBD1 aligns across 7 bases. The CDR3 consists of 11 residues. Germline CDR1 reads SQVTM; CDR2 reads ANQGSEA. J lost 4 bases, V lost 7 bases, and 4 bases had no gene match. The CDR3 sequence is CSARQGYEQYF. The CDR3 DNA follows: TGCAGCGCAAGACAGGGTTACGAGCAGTACTTC.

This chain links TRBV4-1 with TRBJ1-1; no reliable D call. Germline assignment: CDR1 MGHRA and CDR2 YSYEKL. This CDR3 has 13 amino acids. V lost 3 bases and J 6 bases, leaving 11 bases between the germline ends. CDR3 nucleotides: TGCGCCAGCAGCCACATGGGCGGTCCTGAAGCTTTCTTT. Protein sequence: CASSHMGGPEAFF.

The CDR3 spells CASAGGFYNEQFF. DNA of the CDR3: TGTGCCTCCGCTGGGGGGTTTTACAATGAGCAGTTCTTC. The chain recombines TRBV19 with TRBJ2-1; possibly TRBD2 for D (6 bases). CDR3 size: 13 residues. Germline V gives CDR1 LNHDA, CDR2 SQIVND (reference sequence). V lost 11 bases to trimming and J lost 4 bases, with 15 bases between them.

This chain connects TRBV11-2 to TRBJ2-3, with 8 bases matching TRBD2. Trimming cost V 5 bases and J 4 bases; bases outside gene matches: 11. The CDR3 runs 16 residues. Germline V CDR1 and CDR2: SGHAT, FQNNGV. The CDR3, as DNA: TGTGCCAGCAGCCCCCTCCGGGAGGGCCCGTCAGATACGCAGTATTTT. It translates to CASSPLREGPSDTQYF.

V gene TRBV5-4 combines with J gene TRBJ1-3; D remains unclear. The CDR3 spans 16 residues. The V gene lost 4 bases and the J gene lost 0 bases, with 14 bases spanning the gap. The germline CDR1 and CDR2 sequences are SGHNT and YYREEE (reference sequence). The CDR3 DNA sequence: TGTGCCAGCAGCGACGGCCCCCCGAACTCTGGAAACACCATATATTTT. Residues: CASSDGPPNSGNTIYF.

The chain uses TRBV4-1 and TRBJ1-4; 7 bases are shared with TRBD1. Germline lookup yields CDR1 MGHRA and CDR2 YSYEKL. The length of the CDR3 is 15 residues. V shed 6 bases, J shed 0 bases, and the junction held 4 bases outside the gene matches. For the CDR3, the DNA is TGCGCCAGCAGTTACAGGGGAACAACTAATGAAAAACTGTTTTTT. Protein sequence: CASSYRGTTNEKLFF.

CDR3 residues: CASSLTGGLETQYF. The CDR3 region has the DNA TGTGCCAGCAGCCTGACAGGGGGCCTGGAGACCCAGTACTTC. The chain recombines TRBV7-9 with TRBJ2-5; 10 nucleotides align to TRBD1. J lost 5 bases, V lost 5 bases, and 5 bases had no gene match. Germline CDR1 SEHNR, CDR2 FQNEAQ (reference sequence). This CDR3 is 14 amino acids long.

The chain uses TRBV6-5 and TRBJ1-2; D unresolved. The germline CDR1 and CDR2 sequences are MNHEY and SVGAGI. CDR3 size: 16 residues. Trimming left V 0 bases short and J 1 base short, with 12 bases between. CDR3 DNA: TGTGCCAGCAGTTACTCGACCCCCGTTGGTAACTATGGCTACACCTTC. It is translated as CASSYSTPVGNYGYTF.

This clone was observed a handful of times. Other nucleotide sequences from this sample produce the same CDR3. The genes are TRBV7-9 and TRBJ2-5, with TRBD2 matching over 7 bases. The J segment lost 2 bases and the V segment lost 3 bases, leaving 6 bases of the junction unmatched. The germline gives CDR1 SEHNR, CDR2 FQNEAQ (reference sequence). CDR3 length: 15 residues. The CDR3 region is CASSFRLAVQETQYF. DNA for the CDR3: TGTGCCAGCAGCTTTCGGCTAGCGGTACAAGAGACCCAGTACTTC.